These 24 T cell receptor beta chains originate from one sample sequenced in a study of glioma-infiltrating T cells after dendritic cell vaccination. Repertoires were generated with immunoSEQ multiplex PCR, while TCRdb's copy carries only in-frame clones and drops some. The table lists about 90,000 clones, roughly 80% of them singletons. The time point here: after dendritic cell vaccination, including at tumor progression/relapse. Sequenced here: blood, sampled after dendritic cell vaccination. The receptors shown here come from a human donor with glioblastoma.

The CDR3 here is CASSVDLGKLFF. The CDR3 DNA reads as TGTGCCAGCAGCGTTGACTTGGGAAAACTGTTTTTT. The chain employs TRBV9 and TRBJ1-4; D is unclear. Germline V gene lookup returns CDR1 SGDLS and CDR2 YYNGEE. Trimming stripped 2 bases from V and 10 bases from J, with 9 bases between. The CDR3 consists of 12 residues.

This clone was recorded a few times. The chain employs TRBV19 and TRBJ1-1; D ambiguous. V was pared by 3 bases and J by 0 bases, with 14 bases between. Per germline, CDR1 LNHDA and CDR2 SQIVND (reference sequence). CDR3 length: 16 residues. CDR3: CASSMLTEQMNTEAFF. The DNA for the CDR3 is TGTGCCAGTAGTATGTTGACCGAACAGATGAACACTGAAGCTTTCTTT.

This clone occurred once. V and J are TRBV7-3 and TRBJ2-3; 7 positions match TRBD1. The V gene end was trimmed by 3 bases and the J gene end by 1 base; junction bases not matched to a gene: 4. The CDR3 length is 15 residues. CDR1 is SGHTA, CDR2 FQGTGA, per germline. The CDR3 spells CASSFQGQGTDTQYF. The CDR3 nucleotides are TGTGCCAGCAGCTTCCAAGGACAGGGCACAGATACGCAGTATTTT.

This chain joins TRBV9 and TRBJ2-7; 10 bases map to TRBD1. Per germline, CDR1 SGDLS and CDR2 YYNGEE. CDR3 length equals 14 residues. Trimming removed 4 bases from V and 7 bases from J; junction bases left unmatched: 8. The CDR3 sequence is CASSLGDRGGEQYF. The CDR3 DNA follows: TGTGCCAGCAGCCTAGGGGACAGGGGAGGGGAGCAGTACTTC. The full variable domain, in which reference TRBV9 and TRBJ2-7 provide the parts outside the CDR3, is DSGVTQTPKHLITATGQRVTLRCSPRSGDLSVYWYQQSLDQGLQFLIQYYNGEERAKGNILERFSAQQFPDLHSELNLSSLELGDSALYFCASSLGDRGGEQYFGPGTRLTVT.

The CDR3 DNA follows: TGTGCCAGCAGCTTATTAACAGGGGGCACTGAAGCTTTCTTT. As protein: CASSLLTGGTEAFF. The rearrangement uses TRBV5-6 and TRBJ1-1; 8 bases fit TRBD1. The CDR3 loop spans 14 amino acids. With V trimmed by 2 bases and J by 4 bases, 4 bases remained unmatched. CDR1 is SGHDT, CDR2 YYEEEE, per germline.

This clone was counted a single time. The chain carries TRBV5-6 and TRBJ1-4; D is unresolved. There are 16 residues in the CDR3. Trimming pared 2 bases from V and 0 bases from J, leaving 11 bases between. Germline CDR1 SGHDT, CDR2 YYEEEE. The CDR3 loop reads CASSLNILATNEKLFF. DNA of the CDR3: TGTGCCAGCAGCTTAAACATCCTAGCAACTAATGAAAAACTGTTTTTT.

V gene TRBV9 combines with J gene TRBJ2-5; possibly TRBD2 for D (7 bases). Germline CDR1 and CDR2: SGDLS and YYNGEE. V gave up 3 bases and J gave up 5 bases, with 14 bases separating them. This CDR3 spans 14 amino acids. CDR3 coding DNA: TGTGCCAGCAGCGACACTAGGGGGGGGGAGACCCAGTACTTC. Protein sequence: CASSDTRGGETQYF.

This chain connects TRBV5-8 to TRBJ1-1; no clear D. Germline CDR1 and CDR2: SGHTS and YDEGEE. Between the trimmed V and J ends, which lost 4 bases and 3 bases, there was a span of 13 bases. There are 14 residues in the CDR3. As DNA, the CDR3 is TGTGCCAGCAGCCATAGAGGGTTCGACACTGAAGCTTTCTTT. Translating it yields CASSHRGFDTEAFF.

The DNA for the CDR3 is TGTGCCAGCAGTTTGACCCAACGGGACAGGGTAATCGAGCAGTACTTC. This codes for CASSLTQRDRVIEQYF. The chain carries TRBV27 and TRBJ2-7, with 9 positions matching TRBD1. The CDR3 sequence is 16 residues long. The junction had 12 bases not matched to a gene; V was cut back by 3 bases and J by 6 bases. Germline V gives CDR1 MNHEY, CDR2 SMNVEV (reference sequence).

This clone was counted only a few times. V gene TRBV4-2 combines with J gene TRBJ2-1, with D perhaps TRBD1 (6 bases). Germline V gives CDR1 LGHNA, CDR2 YNFKEQ. CDR3 length: 17 residues. V lost 0 bases and J lost 4, with 16 bases in between. CDR3 sequence reads: CASSQEVLGGPYNEQFF. DNA of the CDR3: TGTGCCAGCAGCCAAGAAGTGTTAGGGGGTCCTTACAATGAGCAGTTCTTC.

The genes are TRBV6-6 and TRBJ1-2; D ambiguous. The CDR3 has 14 amino acids. Germline V gene data show CDR1 as MNHNY and CDR2 as SVGAGI (reference sequence). Trimming took 0 bases from V and 5 from J, leaving 10 bases between them. The CDR3 coding sequence is TGTGCCAGCAGTTACTCGAGGCAAGAATATGGCTACACCTTC. Protein: CASSYSRQEYGYTF.

This CDR3 reads CASSPFSGQVNTEAFF. For the CDR3, the DNA is TGTGCCAGCTCACCTTTTTCGGGACAGGTGAACACTGAAGCTTTCTTT. The chain has TRBV18 and TRBJ1-1; 8 bases fit TRBD1. Trimming cost V 3 bases and J 0 bases; bases outside gene matches: 6. Germline values: CDR1 KGHSH, CDR2 LQKENI. The CDR3 extends over 16 amino acids.

The J gene is TRBJ2-3, the V gene TRBV6-6; maybe TRBD2 (5 bases). In germline, CDR1 is MNHNY, CDR2 SVGAGI (reference sequence). The V and J ends lost 2 bases and 1 base respectively, with 10 bases between them. The CDR3 is made up of 15 amino acids. DNA of the CDR3: TGTGCCAGCAGTTACGCTCGGCGGGGCACAGATACGCAGTATTTT. Its translation is CASSYARRGTDTQYF.

The V call is TRBV9, the J call TRBJ2-3, with 11 bases that match TRBD2. The J segment lost 0 bases and the V segment lost 3 bases, leaving 6 bases of the junction unmatched. Looked up from germline, CDR1 is SGDLS and CDR2 is YYNGEE. The CDR3 is 17 residues long. The CDR3 nucleotides read TGTGCCAGCAGCGGTGGGACTAGCGGAACTAGCACAGATACGCAGTATTTT. This encodes CASSGGTSGTSTDTQYF.

V and J are TRBV5-1 and TRBJ2-2; 8 bases are shared with TRBD1. Germline loops: CDR1 SGHRS, CDR2 YFSETQ. The CDR3 covers 19 residues. Trimming took 4 bases from V and 7 from J; bases not matched to a gene: 21. CDR3 in DNA: TGCGCCAGCAGCCCCAATTCAGGGGGCATAACGGTTCGGTACGGGGAGCTGTTTTTT. This codes for CASSPNSGGITVRYGELFF.

This clone was detected only once. The chain uses TRBV7-8 and TRBJ1-2; D possibly corresponds to TRBD1 (5 bases). Germline-derived CDR1 and CDR2 are SGHVS and FQNEAQ. The V and J ends lost 0 bases and 4 bases respectively, with 9 bases between them. CDR3 length equals 14 residues. The CDR3, as DNA: TGTGCCAGCAGCTTAGCCCAGGGTGGCTATGGCTACACCTTC. Translated, it gives CASSLAQGGYGYTF.

This chain uses TRBV7-9 with TRBJ1-4; no clear D. Trimming removed 5 bases from V and 2 bases from J, with 6 bases in between. Germline loops: CDR1 SEHNR, CDR2 FQNEAQ (reference sequence). The CDR3 contains 13 residues. This chain's CDR3 is CASSHGTNEKLFF. CDR3 bases: TGTGCCAGCAGCCACGGGACTAATGAAAAACTGTTTTTT.

The genes are TRBV4-1 and TRBJ2-1, with D possibly TRBD2 on 5 matching bases. CDR1 is MGHRA, CDR2 YSYEKL, per germline. Trimming took 0 bases from V and 4 from J, leaving 16 bases between them. This CDR3 contains 17 residues. The CDR3 DNA reads as TGCGCCAGCAGCCAAGATGAGGGAAGTAGCCGTTACAATGAGCAGTTCTTC. Residues: CASSQDEGSSRYNEQFF.

The chain combines TRBV7-2 with TRBJ1-5; the D gene is possibly TRBD1 (6 bases). Germline V gene data show CDR1 as SGHTA and CDR2 as FQGNSA. The V and J ends lost 3 bases and 0 bases respectively, with 15 bases between them. CDR3 length equals 17 residues. The CDR3 DNA is TGTGCCAGCAGCTTTGGGGGGGCCGGGTATAGCAATCAGCCCCAGCATTTT. Translated: CASSFGGAGYSNQPQHF.

This clone was seen only once. V and J are TRBV27 and TRBJ2-5, with 8 bases identical to TRBD2. J lost 1 base, V lost 0 bases, and 7 bases had no gene match. Germline lookup yields CDR1 MNHEY and CDR2 SMNVEV (reference sequence). The CDR3 consists of 17 residues. The CDR3 here is CASSLSIGSGTQETQYF. The DNA for the CDR3 is TGTGCCAGCAGTTTATCCATTGGTAGCGGGACCCAAGAGACCCAGTACTTC.

The CDR3 loop reads CASSIVGRRGYGYTF. As DNA, the CDR3 is TGTGCCAGTAGTATAGTGGGCAGGAGGGGCTATGGCTACACCTTC. J is TRBJ1-2 and V is TRBV19; D is perhaps TRBD1 (5 bases). The V and J ends lost 1 base and 4 bases respectively, with 13 bases between them. CDR3 length: 15 residues. The germline V gene encodes CDR1 LNHDA and CDR2 SQIVND (reference sequence).

The CDR3 nucleotides are TGTGCCAGCAGCCAGCAGACAGGGGTAAATGAAAAACTGTTTTTT. Translating gives CASSQQTGVNEKLFF. This chain joins TRBV4-2 and TRBJ1-4; 8 bases map to TRBD1. V lost 3 bases, J lost 5 bases, and 5 bases stayed unmatched. Germline V gene sequence: CDR1 LGHNA, CDR2 YNFKEQ. The CDR3 extends over 15 amino acids.

The rearrangement joins TRBV7-2 to TRBJ2-7, with TRBD1 matching over 10 bases. From germline, CDR1 is SGHTA and CDR2 FQGNSA. The ends lost 4 bases at V and 2 bases at J; junction bases unmatched: 17. The CDR3 consists of 19 residues. CDR3 nucleotides: TGTGCCAGCAGCTCCGACAGGGGGCGAGCTGAACGTAGGACCTACGAGCAGTACTTC. This codes for CASSSDRGRAERRTYEQYF.

This clone showed up just a few times. The chain recombines TRBV10-3 with TRBJ2-3, with a weak D call TRBD1 (5 bases). Trimming pared 3 bases from V and 2 bases from J, leaving 12 bases between. Germline V gene data show CDR1 as ENHRY and CDR2 as SYGVKD. The CDR3 is made up of 15 amino acids. CDR3 DNA sequence: TGTGCCATCAGTGAAGGGGCAAGCAACACAGATACGCAGTATTTT. This gives the protein CAISEGASNTDTQYF.